The clone carrying this T cell receptor beta chain was counted between two and nine times. Its antigen is unknown. CDR1 SEHNR and CDR2 FQNEAQ come from the germline V gene (reference sequence). The CDR3 sequence is 14 residues long. Trimming pared 1 base from V and 0 bases from J, leaving 6 bases between. This entry belongs to a study of cytotoxic CD8 clonotypes in ibrutinib-treated CLL. Study-wide context: The authors obtained response samples at a median of about 11 months of treatment, range 6 to 36. Study-wide findings and caveats: Baseline-level clonality went beyond age-matched healthy donors and moved in step with circulating CD8+ T-cell counts.

Profiled with immunoSEQ multiplex PCR; TCRdb holds only in-frame clones, not every one. The sample includes over 120,000 clones, about 84% of them seen just once. V is TRBV7-9 and J is TRBJ2-5, with D hard to call. The source was PBMCs, collected after 36 months of ibrutinib treatment. The sequence came from a human donor with chronic lymphocytic leukemia. This CDR3 reads CASSLVQHQETQYF. In nucleotides, the CDR3 is TGTGCCAGCAGCTTAGTCCAGCACCAAGAGACCCAGTACTTC.